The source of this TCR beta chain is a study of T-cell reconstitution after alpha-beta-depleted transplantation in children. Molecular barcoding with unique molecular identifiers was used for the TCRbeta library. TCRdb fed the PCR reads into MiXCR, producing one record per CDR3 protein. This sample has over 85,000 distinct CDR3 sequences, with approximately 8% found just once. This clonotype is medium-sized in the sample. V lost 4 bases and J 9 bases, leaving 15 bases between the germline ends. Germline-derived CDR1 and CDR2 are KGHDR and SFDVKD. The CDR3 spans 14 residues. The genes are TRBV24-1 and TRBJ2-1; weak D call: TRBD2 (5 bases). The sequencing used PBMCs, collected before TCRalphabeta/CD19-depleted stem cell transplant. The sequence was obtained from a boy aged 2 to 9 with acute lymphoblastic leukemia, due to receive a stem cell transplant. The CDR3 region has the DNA TGTGCCACCAGTGAGGATAGGAGCGGACGTGAGCAGTTCTTC. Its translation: CATSEDRSGREQFF.